This T cell receptor (beta chain) was documented in a study of T cells after posttransplantation cyclophosphamide. CDR3 length: 15 amino acids. V was clipped by 0 bases and J by 1 base, with 11 bases between them. Germline CDR1 SGDLS, CDR2 YYNGEE. This clone was counted at least ten times. Libraries were prepared by immunoSEQ multiplex PCR; TCRdb keeps only in-frame clonotypes and omits some of them. In total the sample includes fewer than 55,000 clones, none of them seen once. Sequencing was performed on PBMCs. V and J are TRBV9 and TRBJ2-7; D not certain. The sequence derives from a man between 40 and 49 years old in good health, CMV-negative, and a related stem cell transplant donor. The CDR3 region is CASSVGDTPSYEQYF. CDR3 nucleotides: TGTGCCAGCAGCGTAGGAGACACTCCGTCCTACGAGCAGTACTTC.